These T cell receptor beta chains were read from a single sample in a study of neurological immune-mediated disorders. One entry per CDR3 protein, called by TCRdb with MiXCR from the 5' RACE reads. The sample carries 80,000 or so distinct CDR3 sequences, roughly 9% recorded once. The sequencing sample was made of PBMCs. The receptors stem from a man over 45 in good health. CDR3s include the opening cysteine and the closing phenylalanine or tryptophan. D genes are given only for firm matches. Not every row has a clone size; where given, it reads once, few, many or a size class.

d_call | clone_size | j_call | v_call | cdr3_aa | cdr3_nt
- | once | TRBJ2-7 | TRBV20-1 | CSARGSQGYEQYF | TGCAGTGCTCGGGGCTCACAGGGCTACGAGCAGTACTTC
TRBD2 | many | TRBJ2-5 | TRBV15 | CATSKRGPKETQYF | TGTGCCACCAGCAAGCGGGGGCCCAAGGAGACCCAGTACTTC
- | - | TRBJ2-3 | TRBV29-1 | CSVNTEGKGTDTQYF | TGCAGCGTCAACACAGAGGGTAAAGGCACAGATACGCAGTATTTT
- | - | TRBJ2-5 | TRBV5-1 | CASSLGYSLARETQYF | TGCGCCAGCAGCTTGGGATACAGCCTCGCCCGAGAGACCCAGTACTTC
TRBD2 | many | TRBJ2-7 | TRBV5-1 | CASSLVSLAGGYEQYF | TGCGCCAGCAGCTTGGTTTCTCTAGCGGGAGGTTACGAGCAGTACTTC
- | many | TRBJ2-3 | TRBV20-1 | CSAVGTEGEDTQYF | TGCAGTGCGGTAGGGACGGAAGGCGAAGATACGCAGTATTTT
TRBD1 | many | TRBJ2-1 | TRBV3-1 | CASSPWTGPRDEQFF | TGTGCCAGCAGTCCCTGGACAGGCCCGAGGGATGAGCAGTTCTTC
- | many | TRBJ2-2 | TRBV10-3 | CAISDWTNTGELFF | TGTGCCATCAGTGATTGGACTAACACCGGGGAGCTGTTTTTT
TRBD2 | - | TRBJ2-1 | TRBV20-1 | CSASGLVWYNEQFF | TGCAGTGCCTCGGGACTAGTGTGGTACAATGAGCAGTTCTTC
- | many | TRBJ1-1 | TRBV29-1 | CSVAGQRVDTEAFF | TGCAGCGTTGCGGGGCAGAGGGTGGACACTGAAGCTTTCTTT
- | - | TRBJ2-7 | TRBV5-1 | CARSPSRHLEQYF | TGCGCCAGGAGTCCTTCGCGACATCTCGAGCAGTACTTC
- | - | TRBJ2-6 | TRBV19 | CASSLDRRAAGANVLTF | TGTGCCAGTAGCCTCGACAGGCGCGCAGCTGGGGCCAACGTCCTGACTTTC
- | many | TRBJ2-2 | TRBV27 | CASSLGFGTLNTGELFF | TGTGCCAGCAGTCTGGGATTCGGGACTTTGAACACCGGGGAGCTGTTTTTT
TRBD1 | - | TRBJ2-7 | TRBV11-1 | CASSLVSGQGIREQYF | TGTGCCAGCAGCTTAGTATCCGGACAGGGGATCCGTGAGCAGTACTTC
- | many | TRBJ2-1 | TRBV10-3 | CAISDSGQINEQFF | TGTGCCATCAGTGACTCGGGGCAGATCAATGAGCAGTTCTTC
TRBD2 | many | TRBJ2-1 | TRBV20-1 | CSVEREVRNEQFF | TGCAGTGTTGAGCGGGAGGTTCGGAATGAGCAGTTCTTC
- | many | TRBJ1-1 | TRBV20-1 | CSASQKGLNTEAFF | TGCAGTGCTAGCCAGAAAGGGTTGAACACTGAAGCTTTCTTT
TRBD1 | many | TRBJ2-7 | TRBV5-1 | CASSLGYGTGTYEQYF | TGCGCCAGCAGCTTGGGGTATGGGACAGGGACCTACGAGCAGTACTTC
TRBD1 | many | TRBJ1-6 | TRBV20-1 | CSAQQGMNSPLHF | TGCAGTGCTCAACAGGGGATGAATTCACCCCTCCACTTT
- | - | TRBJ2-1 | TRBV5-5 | CASSNEWGSHNEQFF | TGTGCCAGCAGCAACGAGTGGGGCAGCCACAATGAGCAGTTCTTC
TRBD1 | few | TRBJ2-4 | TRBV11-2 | CASSFSVRTGELAKNIQYF | TGTGCCAGCAGCTTCTCCGTCAGGACAGGCGAACTAGCCAAAAACATTCAGTACTTC
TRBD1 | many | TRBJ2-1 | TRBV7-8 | CASRLRGGTGVSSSYNEQFF | TGTGCCAGCAGGCTAAGAGGGGGGACAGGGGTCTCTAGCTCCTACAATGAGCAGTTCTTC
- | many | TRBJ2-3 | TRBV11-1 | CASSFDIGADTQYF | TGTGCCAGCAGCTTTGACATAGGGGCAGATACGCAGTATTTT
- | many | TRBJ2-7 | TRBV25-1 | CASRQETYEQYF | TGTGCCAGCAGACAGGAGACCTACGAGCAGTACTTC
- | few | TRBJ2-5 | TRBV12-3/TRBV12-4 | CASSFLWTGNIQETQYF | -
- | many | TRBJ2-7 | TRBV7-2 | CASSLEGGAWDYEQYF | TGTGCCAGCAGCTTAGAAGGGGGTGCTTGGGACTACGAGCAGTACTTC
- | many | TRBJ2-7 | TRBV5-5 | CASSLPGPANEQYF | TGTGCCAGCAGCTTACCGGGTCCCGCGAACGAGCAGTACTTC
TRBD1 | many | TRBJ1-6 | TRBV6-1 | CASNFGQGDRRDSPLHF | TGTGCCAGCAACTTTGGACAGGGGGACCGACGGGATTCACCCCTCCACTTT
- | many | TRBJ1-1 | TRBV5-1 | CASSSFNTLNTEAFF | TGCGCCAGCAGCTCGTTCAACACATTGAACACTGAAGCTTTCTTT
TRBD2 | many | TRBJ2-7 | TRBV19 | CASSQRGPYEQYF | TGTGCCAGTAGTCAGCGGGGCCCCTACGAGCAGTACTTC
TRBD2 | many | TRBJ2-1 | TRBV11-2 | CASSLVTSGGAGSPYNEQFF | TGTGCCAGCAGCTTAGTGACTAGCGGGGGGGCCGGCAGCCCCTACAATGAGCAGTTCTTC
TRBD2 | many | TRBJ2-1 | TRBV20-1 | CSALPRSGRETEQFF | TGCAGTGCCCTCCCGAGGAGCGGGAGGGAAACGGAGCAGTTCTTC
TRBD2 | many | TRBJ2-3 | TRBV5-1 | CASSFGTSGNTDTQYF | TGCGCCAGCAGCTTCGGGACTAGCGGGAACACAGATACGCAGTATTTT
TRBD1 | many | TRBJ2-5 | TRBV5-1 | CASSFTGVRGETQYF | TGCGCCAGCAGCTTCACAGGGGTGCGTGGGGAGACCCAGTACTTC
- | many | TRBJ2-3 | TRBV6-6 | CASSFPPTDTQYF | TGTGCCAGCAGTTTCCCACCGACAGATACGCAGTATTTT
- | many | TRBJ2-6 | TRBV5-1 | CASSSNTGANVLTF | TGCGCCAGCAGCTCGAATACTGGGGCCAACGTCCTGACTTTC
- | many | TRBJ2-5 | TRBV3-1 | CASSQGAVKTQYF | TGTGCCAGCAGCCAAGGCGCGGTAAAGACCCAGTACTTC
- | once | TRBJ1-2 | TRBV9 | CASSVPGGNGYTF | TGTGCCAGCAGCGTACCAGGAGGGAACGGCTACACCTTC
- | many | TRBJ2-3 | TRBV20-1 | CSARDAREIQDTQYF | TGCAGTGCTAGAGATGCACGGGAGATCCAAGATACGCAGTATTTT
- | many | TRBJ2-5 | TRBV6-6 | CASSYDGGRQETQYF | TGTGCCAGCAGCTACGACGGGGGCCGACAAGAGACCCAGTACTTC
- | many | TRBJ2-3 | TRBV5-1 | CASSSERASTDTQYF | TGCGCCAGCAGCTCGGAGCGGGCCAGCACAGATACGCAGTATTTT
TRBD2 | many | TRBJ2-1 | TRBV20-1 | CSASTSGKQFF | TGCAGTGCTAGTACGAGCGGGAAGCAGTTCTTC